The rows below give T cell receptor beta chains drawn from one sample of a study of T cell responses to AZD1222 COVID-19 vaccine. Repertoires were generated with immunoSEQ multiplex PCR, while TCRdb's copy carries only in-frame clones and drops some. The sample lists approximately 110,000 clones, approximately 90% occurring once. The sequencing used peripheral blood, collected 28 days after the second AZD1222 dose. The source of these receptors is an adult who received the AZD1222 COVID-19 vaccine. The CDR3 runs from the conserved cysteine through the conserved F or W. Each record gives: V gene, J gene, D gene, clone size, CDR3 DNA, CDR3 protein. D genes are given only for firm matches. Size values are once, few and many counts, or a class for expanded clones, and some rows have none.

V: TRBV28; J: TRBJ1-1; D: .; size: .; DNA: TGTGCCAGCACAGGGTACACTGAAGCTTTCTTT; CDR3: CASTGYTEAFF
V: TRBV15; J: TRBJ2-3; D: TRBD2; size: .; DNA: TGTGCCACCAGATTCGGCGGGAGGTTCACAGATACGCAGTATTTT; CDR3: CATRFGGRFTDTQYF
V: TRBV6-1; J: TRBJ1-6; D: .; size: .; DNA: TGTGCCAGCAGTGAAAGGGACGGACAAAATTCACCCCTCCACTTT; CDR3: CASSERDGQNSPLHF
V: TRBV27; J: TRBJ1-1; D: .; size: .; DNA: TGTGCCAGCAGCTCTTGGGAAGGGGAGAACACTGAAGCTTTCTTT; CDR3: CASSSWEGENTEAFF
V: TRBV14; J: TRBJ2-7; D: TRBD2; size: once; DNA: TGTGCCAGCAGCCAACTAGCGGGAGGTTACGAGCAGTACTTC; CDR3: CASSQLAGGYEQYF
V: TRBV7-3; J: TRBJ1-2; D: .; size: .; DNA: TGTGCCAGCAGCCTGACTCTCGGAGGTGGCTACACCTTC; CDR3: CASSLTLGGGYTF
V: TRBV9; J: TRBJ1-5; D: .; size: .; DNA: TGTGCCAGCAGCGTAACTGACGGACGCAATCAGCCCCAGCATTTT; CDR3: CASSVTDGRNQPQHF
V: TRBV7-2; J: TRBJ2-2; D: .; size: .; DNA: TGTGCCAGCAGCCACACCGCGAACACCGGGGAGCTGTTTTTT; CDR3: CASSHTANTGELFF
V: TRBV5-4; J: TRBJ2-1; D: TRBD2; size: .; DNA: TGTGCCAGCAGCTCTCCGGGACTAGCGGGTCATGAAAACAATGAGCAGTTCTTC; CDR3: CASSSPGLAGHENNEQFF
V: TRBV9; J: TRBJ1-3; D: .; size: .; DNA: TGTGCCAGCGGATTGTCCACAGGGCTCTCTGGAAACACCATATATTTT; CDR3: CASGLSTGLSGNTIYF
V: TRBV28; J: TRBJ1-5; D: TRBD1; size: .; DNA: TGTGCCAGCACCCGGGACAGGGCTTATCAGCCCCAGCATTTT; CDR3: CASTRDRAYQPQHF
V: TRBV15; J: TRBJ1-5; D: .; size: .; DNA: TGTGCCACCAGCAACGGTGGGAATCAGCCCCAGCATTTT; CDR3: CATSNGGNQPQHF
V: TRBV7-9; J: TRBJ2-7; D: .; size: .; DNA: TGTGCCAGCAGCTTCACGGGAGCGTCGGACGAGCAGTACTTC; CDR3: CASSFTGASDEQYF
V: TRBV5-1; J: TRBJ1-2; D: TRBD1; size: .; DNA: TGCGCCAGCAGCTTGGATCGACAGGGACCCTATGGCTACACCTTC; CDR3: CASSLDRQGPYGYTF
V: TRBV19; J: TRBJ2-7; D: TRBD1; size: .; DNA: TGTGCCAGTCCTACACAGGGGGCGGTGGCCGAGCAGTACTTC; CDR3: CASPTQGAVAEQYF
V: TRBV5-6; J: TRBJ2-1; D: .; size: .; DNA: TGTGCCAGCAGCTTGTTTGTTTATCGGGAGACTGAGCAGTTCTTC; CDR3: CASSLFVYRETEQFF
V: TRBV14; J: TRBJ1-6; D: .; size: .; DNA: TGTGCCAGCAGTCCGAAGGGGTTCCGATCACCCCTCCACTTT; CDR3: CASSPKGFRSPLHF
V: TRBV6-5; J: TRBJ2-7; D: .; size: .; DNA: TGTGCCAGCAGATCCCCACTGATCTACGAGCAGTACTTC; CDR3: CASRSPLIYEQYF
V: TRBV27; J: TRBJ2-2; D: .; size: .; DNA: TGTGCCAGCAGTTTATCAAGGGTCTCCGGGGAGCTGTTTTTT; CDR3: CASSLSRVSGELFF
V: TRBV19; J: TRBJ2-1; D: .; size: .; DNA: TGTGCCAGTAGTCAACTAGCCCTTCACAATGAGCAGTTCTTC; CDR3: CASSQLALHNEQFF
V: TRBV19; J: TRBJ2-1; D: TRBD2; size: .; DNA: TGTGCCAGTAGCGGGACTAGCGGACCGAGCTCCTACAATGAGCAGTTCTTC; CDR3: CASSGTSGPSSYNEQFF
V: TRBV6-5; J: TRBJ1-4; D: .; size: .; DNA: .; CDR3: CASRSGQGFKNCFF
V: TRBV28; J: TRBJ2-7; D: .; size: .; DNA: TGTGCCAGCACCGAAGGTGGAGCCTACGAGCAGTACTTC; CDR3: CASTEGGAYEQYF
V: TRBV30; J: TRBJ1-6; D: .; size: .; DNA: TGTGCCTTCCAAGCCTTGGGGATCTCCTATAATTCACCCCTCCACTTT; CDR3: CAFQALGISYNSPLHF
V: TRBV11-3; J: TRBJ2-3; D: TRBD2; size: .; DNA: TGTGCCAGCAGCTCCCGGACTAGCGGGGGGACAGATACGCAGTATTTT; CDR3: CASSSRTSGGTDTQYF
V: TRBV7-9; J: TRBJ1-1; D: .; size: .; DNA: TGTGCCAGCAGCTTAGGACAAATGAACACTGAAGCTTTCTTT; CDR3: CASSLGQMNTEAFF
V: TRBV27; J: TRBJ1-3; D: .; size: few; DNA: TGTGCCAGCAGTCCCCTGGGGTCTGGGGGCACCATATATTTT; CDR3: CASSPLGSGGTIYF
V: TRBV11-2; J: TRBJ2-3; D: TRBD1; size: .; DNA: TGTGCCAGCAGCCCCGGTGGGACAGGAGGGCTCGGTACGCAGTATTTT; CDR3: CASSPGGTGGLGTQYF
V: TRBV28; J: TRBJ1-2; D: .; size: .; DNA: TGTGCCAGCAGCCGGGGGCTCGGCTATGGCTACACCTTC; CDR3: CASSRGLGYGYTF
V: TRBV5-5; J: TRBJ2-1; D: .; size: .; DNA: TGTGCCAGCAGCTTATCCGGGATCTCGGCCTACAATGAGCAGTTCTTC; CDR3: CASSLSGISAYNEQFF
V: TRBV29-1; J: TRBJ1-2; D: .; size: .; DNA: TGCAGCGTTGAAGGCCCGGAAGACTATGGCTACACCTTC; CDR3: CSVEGPEDYGYTF
V: TRBV28; J: TRBJ1-2; D: .; size: .; DNA: TGTGCCAGCAGTTTAAGGGGCAGACCGACGTGGGTTGGCTACACCTTC; CDR3: CASSLRGRPTWVGYTF
V: TRBV6-2/TRBV6-3; J: TRBJ2-2; D: TRBD1; size: .; DNA: TGTGCCAGCAGTTGGGGACAGTTCTCCACCGGGGAGCTGTTTTTT; CDR3: CASSWGQFSTGELFF
V: TRBV28; J: TRBJ1-6; D: TRBD1; size: .; DNA: TGTGCCAGCGGGGACAGGGATTATTCACCCCTCCACTTT; CDR3: CASGDRDYSPLHF
V: TRBV7-2; J: TRBJ2-7; D: .; size: once; DNA: TGTGCCAGCAAGAGAACCCAGGCTTCCTACGAGCAGTACTTC; CDR3: CASKRTQASYEQYF
V: TRBV28; J: TRBJ2-7; D: .; size: .; DNA: TGTGCCAGCAGGGACCCACTCGGTAGAATCTACGAGCAGTACTTC; CDR3: CASRDPLGRIYEQYF
V: TRBV21-1; J: TRBJ1-1; D: .; size: once; DNA: TGTGCCAGCAGCAAAGGACGGGGTTCCATCGCTTTCTTT; CDR3: CASSKGRGSIAFF
V: TRBV4-1; J: TRBJ1-6; D: .; size: .; DNA: TGCGCCAGCAGCCAAGTTCTCAAGGCCTCCTCATCTAGGGCCCTCCACTTT; CDR3: CASSQVLKASSSRALHF
V: TRBV5-1; J: TRBJ2-4; D: .; size: .; DNA: TGCGCCAGCAGCTTGTTTGGGGGAACGGCCAAAAACATTCAGTACTTC; CDR3: CASSLFGGTAKNIQYF
V: TRBV9; J: TRBJ2-7; D: TRBD2; size: .; DNA: TGTGCCAGCAGCCCATTAGCGGGAGGAAGCTCCTACGAGCAGTACTTC; CDR3: CASSPLAGGSSYEQYF
V: TRBV18; J: TRBJ2-7; D: TRBD2; size: .; DNA: TGTGCCAGCTCAGCACTAGCGGGGCAACGAAAGGCCGCCAACGAGCAGTACTTC; CDR3: CASSALAGQRKAANEQYF
V: TRBV4-1; J: TRBJ2-2; D: TRBD1; size: .; DNA: TGCGCCAGCGCGTCCGGGACAGGGGGCACCGGGGAGCTGTTTTTT; CDR3: CASASGTGGTGELFF
V: TRBV5-6; J: TRBJ2-3; D: .; size: .; DNA: TGTGCCAGCAGCTTGAGAGGCACAGGGACCTCAGATACGCAGTATTTT; CDR3: CASSLRGTGTSDTQYF
V: TRBV29-1; J: TRBJ2-1; D: .; size: .; DNA: TGCAGCGGACTAGACGTCTACAATGAGCAGTTCTTC; CDR3: CSGLDVYNEQFF
V: TRBV7-9; J: TRBJ1-3; D: .; size: .; DNA: TGTGCCAGCAGCTTAGACGCAGCCTCTGGAAACACCATATATTTT; CDR3: CASSLDAASGNTIYF
V: TRBV10-3; J: TRBJ2-1; D: .; size: .; DNA: TGTGCCATCCGCCGGGTCGAGGATGATGAGCAGTTCTTC; CDR3: CAIRRVEDDEQFF
V: TRBV20-1; J: TRBJ1-5; D: TRBD1; size: .; DNA: TGCAGTGCTAGTAAGACAGGGGGCGATCAGCCCCAGCATTTT; CDR3: CSASKTGGDQPQHF
V: TRBV28; J: TRBJ1-2; D: TRBD1; size: .; DNA: TGTGCCAGCAGTCTACAGGGGGTCGATGGCTACACCTTC; CDR3: CASSLQGVDGYTF